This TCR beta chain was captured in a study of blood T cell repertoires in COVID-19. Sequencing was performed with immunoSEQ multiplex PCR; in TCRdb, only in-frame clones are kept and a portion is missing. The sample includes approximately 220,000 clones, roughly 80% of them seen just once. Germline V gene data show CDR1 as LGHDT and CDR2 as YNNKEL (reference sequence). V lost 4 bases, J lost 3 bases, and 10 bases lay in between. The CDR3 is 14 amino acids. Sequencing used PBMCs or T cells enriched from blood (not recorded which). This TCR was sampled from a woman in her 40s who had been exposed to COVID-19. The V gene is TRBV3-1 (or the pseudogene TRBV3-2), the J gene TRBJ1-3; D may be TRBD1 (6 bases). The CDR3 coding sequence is TGTGCCAGCAGCCCGAGGACAGATGGAAACACCATATATTTT. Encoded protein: CASSPRTDGNTIYF.